These 3 T cell receptor beta chains share one sample of origin, sequenced in a study of blood T cell repertoires in COVID-19 (dated by TCRdb to the early 2020s). The library was built by means of the immunoSEQ multiplex PCR assay. TCRdb re-hosts the immuneACCESS table, in-frame sequences only. Its copies lack some clones; in the studies checked, an unresolved V gene accounts for under half of them, and the cause for the rest is not known. The sample table holds roughly 280,000 clones, of which just under 90% were seen once. The ten largest clonotypes hold around 1.9% of the sample. The source material was PBMCs or T cells enriched from blood (not recorded which). Every receptor here comes from a woman aged 55-70 years who had recovered from COVID-19.

This clone was seen a few times. The V gene is TRBV6-5, the J gene TRBJ1-5; D is uncertain. Germline V gives CDR1 MNHEY, CDR2 SVGAGI. There are 15 residues in the CDR3. V was clipped by 0 bases and J by 4 bases, with 10 bases between them. The CDR3 here is CASSYSQAGNQPQHF. The CDR3 coding sequence is TGTGCCAGCAGTTACTCTCAGGCGGGAAATCAGCCCCAGCATTTT.

The chain recombines TRBV2 with TRBJ1-2, with D perhaps TRBD1 (6 bases). Deletions cut 6 bases from V and 1 base from J, with 12 bases between. This CDR3 spans 14 amino acids. The germline V gene has CDR1 SNHLY and CDR2 FYNNEI. CDR3 nucleotide sequence: TGTGCCAGCAGGAGGACAGTCGATAACTATGGCTACACCTTC. Its translation: CASRRTVDNYGYTF.

The chain has TRBV2 and TRBJ2-2; no clear D gene. CDR3 length equals 14 residues. CDR1 is SNHLY, CDR2 FYNNEI, per germline. V was shortened by 7 bases and J by 1 base, with 10 bases between the two germline ends. CDR3 residues: CASKTSENTGELFF. The CDR3 DNA is TGTGCCAGCAAAACCAGCGAGAACACCGGGGAGCTGTTTTTT.